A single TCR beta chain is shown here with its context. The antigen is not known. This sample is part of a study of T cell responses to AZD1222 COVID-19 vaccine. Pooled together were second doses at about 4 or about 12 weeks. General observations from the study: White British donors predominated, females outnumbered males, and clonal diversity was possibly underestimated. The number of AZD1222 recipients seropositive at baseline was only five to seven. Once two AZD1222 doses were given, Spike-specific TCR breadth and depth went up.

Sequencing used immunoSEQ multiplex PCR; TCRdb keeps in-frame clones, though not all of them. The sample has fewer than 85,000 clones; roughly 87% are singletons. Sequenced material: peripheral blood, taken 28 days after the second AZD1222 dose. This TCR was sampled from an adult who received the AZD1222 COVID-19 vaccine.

The CDR3 spells CASSPLGSGAYNEQFF. The CDR3 coding sequence is TGTGCCAGCAGCCCCCTGGGTAGCGGCGCCTACAATGAGCAGTTCTTC. The chain recombines TRBV7-9 with TRBJ2-1; possibly TRBD2 for D (6 bases). There are 16 residues in the CDR3. The V end lost 5 bases, the J end lost 2 bases, and 16 bases lay between the germline ends. Per germline, CDR1 SEHNR and CDR2 FQNEAQ (reference sequence).